This passage covers 14 T cell receptor beta chains from one sample sequenced in a study of shared clonotypes between healthy human individuals. Only in-frame clones appear in the TCRdb table, and some are missing; sequencing was by immunoSEQ multiplex PCR. The sample has approximately 710,000 clones, about nine tenths seen once. Sequenced: memory CD8+ T cells from PBMCs. This sample's subset: CD45RO+ cells pooled with CCR7-negative TemRA cells. Every receptor here comes from a man between 18 and 29 years old in good health. Some clones in this sample may be carry-over from other donors' samples.

The J gene is TRBJ1-1, the V gene TRBV6-5; D unclear. The length of the CDR3 is 15 residues. Germline-derived CDR1 and CDR2 are MNHEY and SVGAGI. Trimming pared 0 bases from V and 1 base from J, leaving 9 bases between. The CDR3 region is CASSYSQPPNTEAFF. As DNA, the CDR3 is TGTGCCAGCAGTTACTCCCAACCCCCGAACACTGAAGCTTTCTTT.

As to this clone: The same CDR3 can be traced to other DNA sequences in this sample. The chain is built from TRBV27 and TRBJ2-1; weak D call: TRBD1 (6 bases). The CDR3 covers 14 residues. Trimming shortened V by 2 bases and J by 3 bases, and 8 bases separated the two germline ends. Germline-derived CDR1 and CDR2 are MNHEY and SMNVEV (reference sequence). In DNA form, the CDR3 reads TGTGCCAGCAGTTTAGCAGGGGTCTACAATGAGCAGTTCTTC. This translates into CASSLAGVYNEQFF.

The genes are TRBV5-6 and TRBJ2-1; D is uncertain. V lost 1 base, J lost 7 bases, and 15 bases lay in between. CDR1 and CDR2 (germline): SGHDT, YYEEEE. The CDR3 loop spans 15 amino acids. For the CDR3, the DNA is TGTGCCAGCAGCTTGTCAAGGAGTAGGTTTAATGAGCAGTTCTTC. Protein product: CASSLSRSRFNEQFF.

The chain couples TRBV19 to TRBJ2-1, with a weak D call TRBD2 (7 bases). CDR1 and CDR2 from the germline V gene are LNHDA and SQIVND (reference sequence). Trimming removed 3 bases at V and 15 bases at J, with 15 bases between. CDR3 length equals 12 residues. The CDR3: CASSIMGGGWFF. The CDR3 bases are TGTGCCAGTAGTATCATGGGCGGGGGCTGGTTCTTC.

The chain links TRBV10-3 to TRBJ2-1; 7 bases fit TRBD2. V gave up 11 bases and J gave up 0 bases; unmatched junction bases: 4. Looked up from germline, CDR1 is ENHRY and CDR2 is SYGVKD. This CDR3 is 13 amino acids long. This CDR3 reads CASTGGSYNEQFF. DNA for the CDR3: TGTGCCTCCACGGGAGGCTCCTACAATGAGCAGTTCTTC.

The V call is TRBV6-1, the J call TRBJ1-5, with 12 bases matching TRBD1. The CDR3 length is 18 residues. CDR1 and CDR2 from the germline V gene are MNHNS and SASEGT. The V gene end was trimmed by 3 bases and the J gene end by 2 bases; junction bases not matched to a gene: 8. CDR3 protein: CASSEYGTGGAGNQPQHF. Here the CDR3 DNA reads TGTGCCAGCAGTGAGTACGGGACAGGGGGCGCGGGCAATCAGCCCCAGCATTTT.

The chain uses TRBV27 and TRBJ1-5; TRBD1 is a possible D gene (5 bases). Trimming cost V 5 bases and J 4 bases, with 15 bases left between them. This CDR3 spans 15 amino acids. Germline lookup yields CDR1 MNHEY and CDR2 SMNVEV (reference sequence). DNA of the CDR3: TGTGCCAGCAGTCCACCCCCGGGACGGAATCAGCCCCAGCATTTT. Encoded protein: CASSPPPGRNQPQHF.

V usage is TRBV19 and J usage is TRBJ2-6; no reliable D call. Germline CDR1 reads LNHDA; CDR2 reads SQIVND (reference sequence). V was cut by 5 bases and J by 0 bases, with 11 bases left in between. This CDR3 contains 16 residues. DNA for the CDR3: TGTGCCAGTAGTCCCCAGGTGAGCTCTGGGGCCAACGTCCTGACTTTC. Protein product: CASSPQVSSGANVLTF.

This rearrangement joins TRBV4-2 to TRBJ2-3; D is ambiguous. Trimming cost V 1 base and J 1 base, with 6 bases left between them. The CDR3 totals 14 residues. The germline gives CDR1 LGHNA, CDR2 YNFKEQ. The CDR3 reads CASSQGFGTDTQYF. CDR3 nucleotide sequence: TGTGCCAGCAGCCAAGGATTTGGCACAGATACGCAGTATTTT.

A remark on this clone: Other DNA sequences within the sample encode an identical CDR3. The chain uses TRBV4-3 and TRBJ1-1; D not certain. The V end lost 0 bases, the J end lost 0 bases, and 14 bases lay between the germline ends. The germline V gene encodes CDR1 LGHNA and CDR2 YSLEER. The CDR3 sequence is 17 residues long. This CDR3 reads CASSQDSVRIMNTEAFF. Written as DNA, the CDR3 is TGCGCCAGCAGCCAAGACAGCGTACGTATAATGAACACTGAAGCTTTCTTT.

Note on this clone: The same CDR3 is also encoded by other DNA sequences in this sample. The rearrangement joins TRBV7-9 to TRBJ2-7, with TRBD2 identical over 7 bases. V dropped 6 bases and J dropped 0; count of bases not matched to a gene: 2. Per the germline V gene, CDR1 is SEHNR and CDR2 is FQNEAQ (reference sequence). This CDR3 has 13 amino acids. The CDR3 DNA follows: TGTGCCAGCAGAGGCGGGAGCTCCTACGAGCAGTACTTC. It yields the protein CASRGGSSYEQYF.

Comments on this clone: The same CDR3 arises from other DNA sequences in this sample as well. CDR3: CASSYSSGLNTEAFF. The CDR3 nucleotides are TGTGCCAGCAGTTACTCCTCAGGACTGAACACTGAAGCTTTCTTT. This chain uses TRBV6-5 with TRBJ1-1; D is unclear. Trimming cost V 0 bases and J 0 bases, with 8 bases left between them. The CDR3 is made up of 15 amino acids. Germline V gives CDR1 MNHEY, CDR2 SVGAGI.

The V gene is TRBV5-1, the J gene TRBJ2-1; 9 bases line up with TRBD1. The germline V gene encodes CDR1 SGHRS and CDR2 YFSETQ. The V gene end was trimmed by 4 bases and the J gene end by 0 bases; junction bases not matched to a gene: 2. CDR3 length: 15 amino acids. The CDR3 here is CASSMGQGSYNEQFF. The CDR3 DNA is TGCGCCAGCAGCATGGGACAGGGCTCCTACAATGAGCAGTTCTTC.

The chain is built from TRBV7-9 and TRBJ2-1; 11 bases match TRBD2. The CDR3 contains 16 residues. J gave up 6 bases and V 5 bases, and 9 bases lay outside the gene matches. Germline V gene sequence: CDR1 SEHNR, CDR2 FQNEAQ (reference sequence). CDR3 residues: CASSQLGLAVPNEQFF. The DNA for the CDR3 is TGTGCCAGCAGCCAACTGGGACTAGCGGTCCCCAATGAGCAGTTCTTC.